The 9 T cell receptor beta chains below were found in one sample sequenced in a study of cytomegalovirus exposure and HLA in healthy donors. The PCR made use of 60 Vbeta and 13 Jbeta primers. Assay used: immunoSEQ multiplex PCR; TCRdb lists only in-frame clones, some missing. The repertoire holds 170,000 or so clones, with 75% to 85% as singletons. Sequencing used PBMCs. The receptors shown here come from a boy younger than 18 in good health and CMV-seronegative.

In DNA, the CDR3 is TGTGCCATCCTTATGGGTAGTGGGGGCAACACTGAAGCTTTCTTT. Translating it yields CAILMGSGGNTEAFF. The rearrangement joins TRBV10-3 to TRBJ1-1; perhaps TRBD1 as D (6 bases). Trimming cost V 8 bases and J 2 bases, with 18 bases left between them. CDR1 is ENHRY, CDR2 SYGVKD, per germline. The length of the CDR3 is 15 residues.

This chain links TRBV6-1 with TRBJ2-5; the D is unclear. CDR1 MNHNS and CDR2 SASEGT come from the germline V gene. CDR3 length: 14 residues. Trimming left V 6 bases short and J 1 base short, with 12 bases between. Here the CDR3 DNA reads TGTGCCAGCAGGATAACTTACAGCCAAGAGACCCAGTACTTC. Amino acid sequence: CASRITYSQETQYF.

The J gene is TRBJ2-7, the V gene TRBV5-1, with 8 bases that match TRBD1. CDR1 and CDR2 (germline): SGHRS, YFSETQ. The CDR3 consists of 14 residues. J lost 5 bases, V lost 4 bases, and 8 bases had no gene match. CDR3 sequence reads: CASSPGQGRDEQYF. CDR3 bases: TGCGCCAGCAGCCCTGGACAGGGTAGAGACGAGCAGTACTTC. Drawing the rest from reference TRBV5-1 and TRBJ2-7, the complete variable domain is KAGVTQTPRYLIKTRGQQVTLSCSPISGHRSVSWYQQTPGQGLQFLFEYFSETQRNKGNFPGRFSGRQFSNSRSEMNVSTLELGDSALYLCASSPGQGRDEQYFGPGTRLTVT.

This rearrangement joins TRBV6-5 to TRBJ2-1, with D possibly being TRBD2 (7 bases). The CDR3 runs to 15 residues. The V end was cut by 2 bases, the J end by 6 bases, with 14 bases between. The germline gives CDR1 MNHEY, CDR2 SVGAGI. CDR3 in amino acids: CASSYGGRGGNEQFF. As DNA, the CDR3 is TGTGCCAGCAGTTACGGCGGGAGAGGGGGCAATGAGCAGTTCTTC.

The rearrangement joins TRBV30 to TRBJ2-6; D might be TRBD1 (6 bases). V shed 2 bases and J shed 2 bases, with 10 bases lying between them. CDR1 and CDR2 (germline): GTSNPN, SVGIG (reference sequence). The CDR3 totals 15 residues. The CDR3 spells CAWSKTGPGANVLTF. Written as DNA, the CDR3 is TGTGCCTGGAGTAAAACAGGGCCTGGGGCCAACGTCCTGACTTTC.

CDR3 sequence reads: CASSVSREGRAFF. CDR3 nucleotides: TGTGCCAGCAGTGTCTCCCGGGAAGGGCGAGCTTTCTTT. The chain has TRBV6-4 and TRBJ1-1; unclear D gene. V lost 4 bases, J lost 10 bases, and 16 bases lay in between. Germline-derived CDR1 and CDR2 are MRHNA and SNTAGT. The CDR3 length is 13 residues.

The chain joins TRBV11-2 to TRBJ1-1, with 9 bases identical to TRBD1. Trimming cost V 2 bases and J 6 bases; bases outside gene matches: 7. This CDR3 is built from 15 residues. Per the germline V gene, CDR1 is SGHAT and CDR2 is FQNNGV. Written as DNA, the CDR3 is TGTGCCAGCAGCTTATACAGGGACAGGGAGGCTGAAGCTTTCTTT. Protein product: CASSLYRDREAEAFF.

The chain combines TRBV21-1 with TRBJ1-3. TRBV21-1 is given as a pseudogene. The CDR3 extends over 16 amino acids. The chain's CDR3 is CAPDRAGDCSGNTIYF. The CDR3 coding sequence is TGTGCCCCTGACCGCGCGGGTGACTGCTCTGGAAACACCATATATTTT.

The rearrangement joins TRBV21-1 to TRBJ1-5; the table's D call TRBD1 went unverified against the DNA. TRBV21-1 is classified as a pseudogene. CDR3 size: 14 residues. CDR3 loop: CASSNTGESQPQHF. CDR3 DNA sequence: TGTGCCAGCAGCAATACAGGGGAATCTCAGCCCCAGCATTTT.